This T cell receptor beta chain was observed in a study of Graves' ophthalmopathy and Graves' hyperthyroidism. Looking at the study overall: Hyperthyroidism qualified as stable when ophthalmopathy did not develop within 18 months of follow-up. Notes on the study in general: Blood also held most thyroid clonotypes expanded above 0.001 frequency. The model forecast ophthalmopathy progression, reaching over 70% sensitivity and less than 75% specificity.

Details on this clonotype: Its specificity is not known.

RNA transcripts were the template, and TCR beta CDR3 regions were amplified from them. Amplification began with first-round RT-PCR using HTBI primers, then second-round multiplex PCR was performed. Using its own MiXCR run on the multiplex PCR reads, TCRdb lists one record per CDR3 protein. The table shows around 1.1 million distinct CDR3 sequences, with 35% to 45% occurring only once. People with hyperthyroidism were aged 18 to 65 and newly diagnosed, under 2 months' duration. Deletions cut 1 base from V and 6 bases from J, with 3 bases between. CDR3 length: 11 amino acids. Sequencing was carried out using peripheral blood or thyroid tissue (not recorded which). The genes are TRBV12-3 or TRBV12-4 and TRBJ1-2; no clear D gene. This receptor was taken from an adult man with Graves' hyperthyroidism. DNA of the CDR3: TGTGCCAGCAGTTTAGTTGATGGCTACACCTTC. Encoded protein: CASSLVDGYTF.